A selection of T cell receptor beta chains follows, all from one sample in a study of blood T cell repertoires in COVID-19. TCRdb's copy holds only in-frame clones and misses some; the assay was immunoSEQ multiplex PCR. The top ten clones hold over 1.1% of a sample with hundreds of thousands of clones, 80% to 90% of them seen once. Material for sequencing was peripheral blood. The origin of the receptors is a man at least 80 years old with acute or convalescent COVID-19. CDR3s include the opening cysteine and the closing phenylalanine or tryptophan. D genes are given only for firm matches. Size is stated for part of the rows, as once, few or many counts, or as a class when the clone is expanded.

>NA|TRBD1|TRBV2|TRBJ2-5
TGTGCCAGCAAGGGACAGGGCATCCAAGAGACCCAGTACTTC
CASKGQGIQETQYF
>NA|NA|TRBV18|TRBJ1-1
TGTGCCAGCTCACCACAGGACACTTACACTGAAGCTTTCTTT
CASSPQDTYTEAFF
>NA|TRBD1|TRBV29-1|TRBJ2-5
TGCAGCGTTGCCACAGGGGGATATGAGACCCAGTACTTC
CSVATGGYETQYF
>NA|TRBD1|TRBV27|TRBJ2-5
TGTGCCAGCAGTTTCGGACAGGGGGGTACGGAGACCCAGTACTTC
CASSFGQGGTETQYF
>once|NA|TRBV27|TRBJ2-7
TGTGCCAGCAGTTTATCCAGCGGGTACGAGCAGTACTTC
CASSLSSGYEQYF
>NA|NA|TRBV5-1|TRBJ1-1
TGCGCCAGCAGCTTGGATGGAGGGAAAGATGAAGCTTTCTTT
CASSLDGGKDEAFF
>NA|TRBD1|TRBV7-2|TRBJ2-7
TGTGCCAGCAGCCAGGACAGGACGACCTACGAGCAGTACTTC
CASSQDRTTYEQYF
>NA|TRBD2|TRBV3-1/TRBV3-2|TRBJ2-6
TGTGCCAGCAGTGGACTAGCGTACTATTCTGGGGCCAACGTCCTGACTTTC
CASSGLAYYSGANVLTF
>few|TRBD2|TRBV6-2/TRBV6-3|TRBJ2-7
TGTGCCAGCAGTTACCCGGGACTAGCGGGGCTCCAGTACTTC
CASSYPGLAGLQYF
>NA|NA|TRBV7-2|TRBJ2-3
TGTGCCAGCAGCTTTGAGGGCGGGGTTGGAGATACGCAGTATTTT
CASSFEGGVGDTQYF
>once|NA|TRBV4-3|TRBJ2-2
TGCGCCAGCAGCCGATACCGGGACAATCACCGGGAGCTGTTTTTT
CASSRYRDNHRELFF
>NA|TRBD2|TRBV3-1/TRBV3-2|TRBJ2-5
TGTGCCAGCAGCCAAGGGTGGAGCGGGGGGGCCTATCCCCAGTACTTC
CASSQGWSGGAYPQYF
>NA|NA|TRBV4-1|TRBJ1-2
TGCGCCAGCAGCCAAGTAATTAACGACAGGCTCTATGGCTACACCTTC
CASSQVINDRLYGYTF
>NA|NA|TRBV15|TRBJ1-1
TGTGCCACCACCCGAGGGGGACGACTGAACACTGAAGCTTTCTTT
CATTRGGRLNTEAFF
>once|TRBD1|TRBV12-5|TRBJ1-2
TGTGCTAGTGGTGGGACAGGCTTATATGGCTACACCTTC
CASGGTGLYGYTF
>NA|TRBD1|TRBV7-3|TRBJ2-3
TGTGCCAGCAGTACAGGGGGCGGGAGCACAGATACGCAGTATTTT
CASSTGGGSTDTQYF
>NA|TRBD2|TRBV4-1|TRBJ2-2
TGCGCCAGCAGCCAAGAAGGCGGGGGGGCAATCGGGGAGCTGTTTTTT
CASSQEGGGAIGELFF
>NA|TRBD1|TRBV29-1|TRBJ1-1
TGCAGCGTGGACTCGGGACAGGGGAACACTGAAGCTTTCTTT
CSVDSGQGNTEAFF
>NA|NA|TRBV28|TRBJ1-5
TGTGCCAGCAGCGACTTGAGAGGTCAGCCCCAGCATTTT
CASSDLRGQPQHF
>NA|TRBD1|TRBV6-5|TRBJ2-1
TGTGCCAGCAGTTACGGGGACAGCTCCTACAATGAGCAGTTCTTC
CASSYGDSSYNEQFF
>NA|NA|TRBV4-1|TRBJ1-4
TGCGCCAGCAGCGTGACTGTATCCAATGAAAAACTGTTTTTT
CASSVTVSNEKLFF
>NA|NA|TRBV7-2|TRBJ2-1
TGTGCCTCCTATAGCGTCCCGAATCCTGTTGCCAATGAGCAGTTCTTC
CASYSVPNPVANEQFF
>NA|NA|TRBV12-5|TRBJ2-7
TGTGCTAGTGATTCCTCGAGGCGCTTC
CASDSSRRF
>NA|TRBD1|TRBV18|TRBJ1-1
TGTGCCAGCTCAGCGGGACAGCCTAACCCTGAAGCTTTCTTT
CASSAGQPNPEAFF
>NA|TRBD1|TRBV28|TRBJ2-7
TGTGCCAGCCGACAGGGCGGCTACGAGCAGTACTTC
CASRQGGYEQYF
>NA|NA|TRBV7-6|TRBJ2-5
TGTGCCAGCAGCTTCGAACTTCAAGAGACCCAGTACTTC
CASSFELQETQYF
>NA|NA|TRBV28|TRBJ2-5
TGTGCCAGCAGGACCGGCGGGGTCCAAGAGACCCAGTACTTC
CASRTGGVQETQYF
>NA|TRBD1|TRBV6-6|TRBJ2-6
TGTGCCAGCGGTCCCGGACAGGGCCGTCCTGGGGCCAACGTCCTGACTTTC
CASGPGQGRPGANVLTF
>NA|NA|TRBV11-2|TRBJ2-3
TGTGCCAGCAGCTTCTCTGGGGGGGCCGCGGATACGCAGTATTTT
CASSFSGGAADTQYF